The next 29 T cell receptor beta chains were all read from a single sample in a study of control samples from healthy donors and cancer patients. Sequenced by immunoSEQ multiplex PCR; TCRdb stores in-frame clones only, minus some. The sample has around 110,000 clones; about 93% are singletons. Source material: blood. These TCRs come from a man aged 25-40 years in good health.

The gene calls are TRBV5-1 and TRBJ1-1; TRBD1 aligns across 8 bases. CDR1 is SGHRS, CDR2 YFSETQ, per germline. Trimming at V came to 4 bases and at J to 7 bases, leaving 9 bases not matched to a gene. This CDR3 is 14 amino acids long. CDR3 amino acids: CASSQGTGLREAFF. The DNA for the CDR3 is TGCGCCAGCAGCCAAGGGACAGGCCTCCGTGAAGCTTTCTTT.

The CDR3 reads CASSLGDSLNYGYTF. The CDR3 DNA reads TGCGCCAGCAGCTTAGGCGACAGCTTAAACTATGGCTACACCTTC. V and J are TRBV5-1 and TRBJ1-2; D might be TRBD1 (5 bases). Trimming cost V 2 bases and J 2 bases, with 13 bases left between them. Looked up from germline, CDR1 is SGHRS and CDR2 is YFSETQ. This CDR3 comprises 15 residues.

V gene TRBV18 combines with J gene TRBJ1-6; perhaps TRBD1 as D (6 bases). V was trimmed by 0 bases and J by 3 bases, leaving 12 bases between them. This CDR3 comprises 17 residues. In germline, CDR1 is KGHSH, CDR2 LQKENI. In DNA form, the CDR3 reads TGTGCCAGCTCACCACCACCCGGGGGCCTCTATAATTCACCCCTCCACTTT. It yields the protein CASSPPPGGLYNSPLHF.

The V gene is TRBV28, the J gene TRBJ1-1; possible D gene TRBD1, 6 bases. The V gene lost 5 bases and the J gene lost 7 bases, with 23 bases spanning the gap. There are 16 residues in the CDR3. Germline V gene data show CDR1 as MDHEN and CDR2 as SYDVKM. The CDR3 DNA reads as TGTGCCAGCAGTCCCCCGCGCGGAGGGGGAGTTTATGAAGCTTTCTTT. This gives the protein CASSPPRGGGVYEAFF.

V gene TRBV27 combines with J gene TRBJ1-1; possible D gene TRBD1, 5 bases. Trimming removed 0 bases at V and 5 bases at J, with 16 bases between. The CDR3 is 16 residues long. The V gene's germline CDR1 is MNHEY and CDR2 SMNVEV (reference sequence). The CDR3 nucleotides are TGTGCCAGCAGTTTATCCAGGGCGGGGGGTTATACTGAAGCTTTCTTT. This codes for CASSLSRAGGYTEAFF.

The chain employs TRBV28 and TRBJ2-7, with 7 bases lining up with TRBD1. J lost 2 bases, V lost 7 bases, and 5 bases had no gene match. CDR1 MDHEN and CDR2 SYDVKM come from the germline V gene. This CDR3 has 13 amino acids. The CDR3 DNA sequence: TGTGCCAGCACCCTGACAGGGCCCTACGAGCAGTACTTC. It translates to CASTLTGPYEQYF.

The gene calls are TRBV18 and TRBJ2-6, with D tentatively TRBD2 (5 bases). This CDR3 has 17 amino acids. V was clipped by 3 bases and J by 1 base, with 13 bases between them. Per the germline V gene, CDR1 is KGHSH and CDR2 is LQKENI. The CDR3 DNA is TGTGCCAGCTCACCTGTTGGACTGAAGTCTGGGGCCAACGTCCTGACTTTC. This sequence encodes CASSPVGLKSGANVLTF.

CDR3 in amino acids: CASQRSSSYNEQFF. CDR3 DNA sequence: TGTGCCAGCCAAAGGTCTAGCTCCTACAATGAGCAGTTCTTC. The chain employs TRBV27 and TRBJ2-1; D is uncertain. Germline assignment: CDR1 MNHEY and CDR2 SMNVEV (reference sequence). This CDR3 region has 14 residues. The V and J ends lost 8 bases and 0 bases respectively, with 11 bases between them.

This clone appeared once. The CDR3 here is CATSSVLGSSGATDTQYF. The CDR3 bases are TGTGCCACCAGTAGCGTTCTTGGAAGTAGCGGGGCGACGGATACGCAGTATTTT. The V gene is TRBV24-1, the J gene TRBJ2-3, with 8 nucleotides matching TRBD2. This CDR3 is 18 amino acids long. CDR1 is KGHDR and CDR2 is SFDVKD in the germline V gene. Trimming removed 6 bases from V and 6 bases from J; junction bases left unmatched: 19.

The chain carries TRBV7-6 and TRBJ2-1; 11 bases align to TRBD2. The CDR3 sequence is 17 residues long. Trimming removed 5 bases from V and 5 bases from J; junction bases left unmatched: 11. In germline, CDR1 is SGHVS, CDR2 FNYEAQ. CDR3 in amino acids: CASSTRIVAGGNNEQFF. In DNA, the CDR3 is TGTGCCAGCAGCACCCGAATCGTAGCGGGGGGGAACAATGAGCAGTTCTTC.

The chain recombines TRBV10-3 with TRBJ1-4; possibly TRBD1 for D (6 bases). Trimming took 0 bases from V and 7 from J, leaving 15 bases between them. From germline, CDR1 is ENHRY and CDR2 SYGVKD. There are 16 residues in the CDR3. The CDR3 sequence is CAISESAGVDGEKLFF. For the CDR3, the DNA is TGTGCCATCAGTGAGTCGGCAGGGGTCGATGGTGAAAAACTGTTTTTT.

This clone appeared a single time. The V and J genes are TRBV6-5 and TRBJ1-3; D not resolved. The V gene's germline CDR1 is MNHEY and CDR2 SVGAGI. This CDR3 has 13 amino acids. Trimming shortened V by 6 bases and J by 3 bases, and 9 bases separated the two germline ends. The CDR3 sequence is CASSLDLGNTIYF. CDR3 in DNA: TGTGCCAGCAGCTTAGACCTTGGAAACACCATATATTTT.

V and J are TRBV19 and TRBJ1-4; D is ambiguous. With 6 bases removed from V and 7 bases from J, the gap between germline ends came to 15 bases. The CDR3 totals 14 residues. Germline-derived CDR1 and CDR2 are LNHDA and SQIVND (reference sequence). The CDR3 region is CASRIPGVGEKLFF. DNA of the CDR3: TGTGCCAGTAGAATACCCGGGGTCGGTGAAAAACTGTTTTTT.

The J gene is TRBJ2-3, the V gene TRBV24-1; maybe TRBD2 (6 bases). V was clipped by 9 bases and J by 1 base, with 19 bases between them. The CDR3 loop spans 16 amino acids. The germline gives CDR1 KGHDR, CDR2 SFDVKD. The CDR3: CATRTGAGTGTDTQYF. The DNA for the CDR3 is TGTGCCACCCGTACGGGAGCAGGGACGGGCACAGATACGCAGTATTTT.

CDR3: CASTRDPNTEAFF. The CDR3 coding sequence is TGTGCCAGCACGCGCGACCCGAACACTGAAGCTTTCTTT. The rearrangement uses TRBV6-5 and TRBJ1-1, with unresolved D. Trimming left V 7 bases short and J 1 base short, with 10 bases between. This CDR3 region has 13 residues. Germline V gene lookup returns CDR1 MNHEY and CDR2 SVGAGI.

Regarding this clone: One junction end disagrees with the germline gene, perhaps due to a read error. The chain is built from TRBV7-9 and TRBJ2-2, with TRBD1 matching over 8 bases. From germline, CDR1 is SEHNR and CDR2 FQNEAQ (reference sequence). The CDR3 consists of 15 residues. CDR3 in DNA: TGTGCCAGCAGCCTAGCCCCGGGACAGGCCCGGGAGCTGTTTTTT. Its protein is CASSLAPGQARELFF.

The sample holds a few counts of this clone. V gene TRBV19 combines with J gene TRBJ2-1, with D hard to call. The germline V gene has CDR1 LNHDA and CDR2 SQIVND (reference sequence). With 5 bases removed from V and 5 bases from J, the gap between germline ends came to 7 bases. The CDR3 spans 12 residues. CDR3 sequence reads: CASSANDNEQFF. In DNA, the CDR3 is TGTGCCAGTAGTGCAAATGACAATGAGCAGTTCTTC.

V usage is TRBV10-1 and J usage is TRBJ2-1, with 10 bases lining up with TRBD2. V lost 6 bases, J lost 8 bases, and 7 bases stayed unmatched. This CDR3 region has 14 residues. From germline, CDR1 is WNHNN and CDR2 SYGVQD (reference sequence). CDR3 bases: TGCGCCAGCAGGAGCGGGGGGGCCCGGGATGAGCAGTTCTTC. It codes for CASRSGGARDEQFF.

CDR3 in DNA: TGTGCCAGCTCACTCGGGACAGGGTTTGGAAACACCATATATTTT. Its protein product is CASSLGTGFGNTIYF. The V gene is TRBV18, the J gene TRBJ1-3; 9 nucleotides match TRBD1. Germline CDR1 and CDR2: KGHSH and LQKENI. V shed 4 bases, J shed 3 bases, and the junction held 4 bases outside the gene matches. The CDR3 is 15 residues long.

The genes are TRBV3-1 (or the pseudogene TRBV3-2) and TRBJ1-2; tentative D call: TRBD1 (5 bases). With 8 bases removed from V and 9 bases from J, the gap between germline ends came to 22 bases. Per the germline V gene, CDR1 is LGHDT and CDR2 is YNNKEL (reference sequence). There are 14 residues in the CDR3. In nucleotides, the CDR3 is TGTGCCAGCCGCGGGGAAGGGGATCCCATCAGCTACACCTTC. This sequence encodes CASRGEGDPISYTF.

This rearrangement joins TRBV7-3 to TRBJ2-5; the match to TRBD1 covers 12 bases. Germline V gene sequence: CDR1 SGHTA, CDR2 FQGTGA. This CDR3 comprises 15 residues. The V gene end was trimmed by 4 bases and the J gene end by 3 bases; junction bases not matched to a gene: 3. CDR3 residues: CASSWGQGAEETQYF. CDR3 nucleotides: TGTGCCAGCAGCTGGGGACAGGGGGCTGAAGAGACCCAGTACTTC.

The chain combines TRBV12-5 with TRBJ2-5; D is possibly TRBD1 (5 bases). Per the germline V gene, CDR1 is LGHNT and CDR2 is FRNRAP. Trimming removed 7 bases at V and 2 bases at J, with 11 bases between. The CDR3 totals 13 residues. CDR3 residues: CASARASQETQYF. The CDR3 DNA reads TGTGCTAGTGCCAGGGCGTCGCAAGAGACCCAGTACTTC.

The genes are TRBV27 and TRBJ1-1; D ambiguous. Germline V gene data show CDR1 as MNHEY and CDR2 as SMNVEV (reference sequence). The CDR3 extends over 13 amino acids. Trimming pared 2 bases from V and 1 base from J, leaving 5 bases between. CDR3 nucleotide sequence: TGTGCCAGCAGTTTAGCGGGGAACACTGAAGCTTTCTTT. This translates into CASSLAGNTEAFF.

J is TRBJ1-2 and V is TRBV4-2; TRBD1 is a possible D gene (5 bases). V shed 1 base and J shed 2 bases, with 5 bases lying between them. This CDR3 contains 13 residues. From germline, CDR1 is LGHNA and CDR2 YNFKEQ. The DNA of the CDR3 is TGTGCCAGCAGCCAAGGACAGAACTATGGCTACACCTTC. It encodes CASSQGQNYGYTF.

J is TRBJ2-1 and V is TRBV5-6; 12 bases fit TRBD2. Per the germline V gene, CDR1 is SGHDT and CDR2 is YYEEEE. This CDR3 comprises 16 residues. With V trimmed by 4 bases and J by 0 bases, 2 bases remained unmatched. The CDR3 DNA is TGTGCCAGCAGCCCGGGACTAGCGGGCTCCTACAATGAGCAGTTCTTC. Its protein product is CASSPGLAGSYNEQFF. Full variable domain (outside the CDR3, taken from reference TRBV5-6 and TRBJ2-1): DAGVTQSPTHLIKTRGQQVTLRCSPKSGHDTVSWYQQALGQGPQFIFQYYEEEERQRGNFPDRFSGHQFPNYSSELNVNALLLGDSALYLCASSPGLAGSYNEQFFGPGTRLTVL.

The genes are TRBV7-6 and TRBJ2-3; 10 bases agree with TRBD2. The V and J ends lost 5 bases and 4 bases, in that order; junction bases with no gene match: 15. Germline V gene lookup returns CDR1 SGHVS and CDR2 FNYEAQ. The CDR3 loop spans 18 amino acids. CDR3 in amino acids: CASSALAGSTTVPDTQYF. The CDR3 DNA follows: TGTGCCAGCAGCGCACTAGCGGGGAGTACCACGGTCCCAGATACGCAGTATTTT.

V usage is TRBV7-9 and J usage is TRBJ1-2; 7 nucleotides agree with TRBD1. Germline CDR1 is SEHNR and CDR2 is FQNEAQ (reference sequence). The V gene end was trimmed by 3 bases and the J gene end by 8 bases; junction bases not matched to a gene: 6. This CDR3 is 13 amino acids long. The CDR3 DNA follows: TGTGCCAGCAGCTTGGGAGACAGGGACGGCTACACCTTC. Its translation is CASSLGDRDGYTF.

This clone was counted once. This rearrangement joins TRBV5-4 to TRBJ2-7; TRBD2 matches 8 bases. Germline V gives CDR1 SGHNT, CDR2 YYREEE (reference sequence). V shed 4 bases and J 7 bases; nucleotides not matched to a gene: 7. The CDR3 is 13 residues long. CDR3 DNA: TGTGCCAGCAGCCCCGGGGGGGCGCGGGAGCAGTACTTC. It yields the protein CASSPGGAREQYF. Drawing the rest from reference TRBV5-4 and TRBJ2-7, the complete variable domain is ETGVTQSPTHLIKTRGQQVTLRCSSQSGHNTVSWYQQALGQGPQFIFQYYREEENGRGNFPPRFSGLQFPNYSSELNVNALELDDSALYLCASSPGGAREQYFGPGTRLTVT.

The CDR3 DNA sequence: TGCAGCGTCTCTCCTAGGGGGCCCAAGGGGGGAGAGACCCAGTACTTC. Translating it yields CSVSPRGPKGGETQYF. V usage is TRBV29-1 and J usage is TRBJ2-5, with D maybe TRBD1 (7 bases). Trimming left V 6 bases short and J 4 bases short, with 24 bases between. Germline V lookup: CDR1 SQVTM, CDR2 ANQGSEA. The CDR3 has 16 amino acids.